This T cell receptor beta chain came from a study of cytotoxic CD8 clonotypes in ibrutinib-treated CLL. Study in general: The group held some ten relapsed/refractory and around 14 treatment-naive patients, with roughly 17 IGHV unmutated. Following a median approximately 12 months of treatment, with a range of 6 to 36, response samples were taken. An average of about 250,000 productive templates and 94,082 productive rearrangements was obtained per sample.

PBMCs were cryopreserved, and 1.5 to 2.5 micrograms of genomic DNA from them went into TCR beta libraries. This clone appeared a few times. CDR1 and CDR2 (germline): SGHDT, YYEEEE. The CDR3 loop spans 14 amino acids. The V end was cut by 4 bases, the J end by 5 bases, with 10 bases between. Libraries were prepared by immunoSEQ multiplex PCR; TCRdb keeps only in-frame clonotypes and omits some of them. The sample holds under 200,000 clones, approximately 80% seen once. The chain combines TRBV5-6 with TRBJ1-6; the D is unclear. This TCR was sampled from a human donor with chronic lymphocytic leukemia. The sample in question was PBMCs, obtained after 24 months of ibrutinib treatment. CDR3: CASSLGINNSPLHF. Written as DNA, the CDR3 is TGTGCCAGCAGCCTGGGCATTAATAATTCACCCCTCCACTTT.